The 32 T cell receptor beta chains below were found in one sample sequenced in a study of cytomegalovirus exposure and HLA in healthy donors. The PCR made use of 60 Vbeta and 13 Jbeta primers. Method: immunoSEQ multiplex PCR; TCRdb's copy keeps in-frame clones and lacks some. The table shows roughly 160,000 clones, with more than 65% occurring only once. The source material was PBMCs. Receptor source: a woman in her forties or fifties in good health and CMV-seronegative.

This chain connects TRBV27 to TRBJ1-2, with 9 bases identical to TRBD1. The CDR3 consists of 14 residues. Trimming at V came to 4 bases and at J to 4 bases, leaving 4 bases not matched to a gene. CDR1 MNHEY and CDR2 SMNVEV come from the germline V gene (reference sequence). CDR3 protein: CASSSPGQGYGYTF. The CDR3 DNA reads TGTGCCAGCAGTTCTCCGGGACAGGGCTATGGCTACACCTTC.

The chain carries TRBV11-2 and TRBJ2-7; TRBD1 matches 7 bases. From germline, CDR1 is SGHAT and CDR2 FQNNGV. The CDR3 loop spans 14 amino acids. V lost 6 bases to trimming and J lost 0 bases; unmatched junction nucleotides: 5. The CDR3 nucleotides read TGTGCCAGCAGTCCGGGACAGCTCTCCTACGAGCAGTACTTC. Protein sequence: CASSPGQLSYEQYF.

There are a few counts of this clone. The chain employs TRBV10-3 and TRBJ1-6; 7 nucleotides match TRBD1. Germline V gene data show CDR1 as ENHRY and CDR2 as SYGVKD. CDR3 size: 13 residues. The V gene end was trimmed by 10 bases and the J gene end by 7 bases; junction bases not matched to a gene: 7. The CDR3 DNA follows: TGTGCCACTCTCTGGGGACAGAATTCACCCCTCCACTTT. Protein sequence: CATLWGQNSPLHF.

The genes are TRBV27 and TRBJ1-5; 7 bases map to TRBD1. Germline loops: CDR1 MNHEY, CDR2 SMNVEV (reference sequence). V trimming: 6 bases; J trimming: 7 bases; junction bases outside the gene matches: 9. This CDR3 has 14 residues. The CDR3 region has the DNA TGTGCCAGCAGCCGTCAGGGGGTAGGGCAGCCCCAGCATTTT. Residues: CASSRQGVGQPQHF.

V usage is TRBV10-1 and J usage is TRBJ2-5; the match to TRBD2 covers 7 bases. CDR1 and CDR2 (germline): WNHNN, SYGVQD (reference sequence). V was clipped by 4 bases and J by 2 bases; unmatched bases: 4. The CDR3 has 14 amino acids. The CDR3 loop is CASSGVGGQETQYF. In DNA, the CDR3 is TGCGCCAGCAGTGGAGTCGGGGGGCAAGAGACCCAGTACTTC.

The chain has TRBV7-6 and TRBJ2-2, with D possibly being TRBD2 (5 bases). V was shortened by 1 base and J by 5 bases, with 11 bases between the two germline ends. Germline V CDR1 and CDR2: SGHVS, FNYEAQ. CDR3 size: 15 residues. In DNA form, the CDR3 reads TGTGCCAGCAGCTTAGAGGGAGTCCGAACCGGGGAGCTGTTTTTT. Its translation is CASSLEGVRTGELFF.

The chain has TRBV6-1 and TRBJ2-7, with TRBD2 matching over 9 bases. The V segment lost 4 bases and the J segment 2 bases; nucleotides outside the gene matches: 15. Germline CDR1 is MNHNS and CDR2 is SASEGT. CDR3 length equals 18 residues. CDR3 residues: CASSGNKLAAGGTYEQYF. CDR3 sequence (DNA): TGTGCCAGCAGTGGCAATAAACTAGCGGCGGGAGGGACCTACGAGCAGTACTTC.

This chain joins TRBV9 and TRBJ1-4; 8 nucleotides align to TRBD1. This CDR3 has 18 amino acids. Per the germline V gene, CDR1 is SGDLS and CDR2 is YYNGEE. Trimming cost V 3 bases and J 8 bases; bases outside gene matches: 18. The DNA for the CDR3 is TGTGCCAGCAGCGCAACCGGACAGGGTCCCAACATAGGGGAAAAACTGTTTTTT. It yields the protein CASSATGQGPNIGEKLFF.

The V gene is TRBV11-3, the J gene TRBJ2-7, with 10 bases fitting TRBD1. J gave up 6 bases and V 4 bases, and 9 bases lay outside the gene matches. The CDR3 runs to 15 residues. Germline lookup yields CDR1 SGHNT and CDR2 YENEEA. CDR3 loop: CASSYGTGQGSEQYF. In DNA form, the CDR3 reads TGTGCCAGCAGCTACGGAACGGGACAGGGGTCCGAGCAGTACTTC.

This clone was counted only a few times. V and J are TRBV9 and TRBJ1-1; D is undetermined. The CDR3 spans 13 residues. V lost 4 bases, J lost 3 bases, and 10 bases lay in between. The germline CDR1 and CDR2 sequences are SGDLS and YYNGEE. CDR3 in amino acids: CASSPSEDTEAFF. CDR3 nucleotides: TGTGCCAGCAGCCCCTCCGAGGACACTGAAGCTTTCTTT.

This clone was counted between two and nine times. The DNA of the CDR3 is TGCGCCAGCAGCTTGGACAGCTTGAACACTGAAGCTTTCTTT. Translation gives CASSLDSLNTEAFF. The chain carries TRBV5-1 and TRBJ1-1; D is uncertain. CDR1 is SGHRS, CDR2 YFSETQ, per germline. The CDR3 sequence is 14 residues long. V lost 0 bases and J lost 0, with 6 bases in between.

The chain couples TRBV30 to TRBJ2-7; D ambiguous. Trimming removed 3 bases from V and 4 bases from J, with 16 bases in between. CDR1 is GTSNPN, CDR2 SVGIG, per germline (reference sequence). The length of the CDR3 is 14 residues. CDR3 amino acids: CAWSGSYRLYEQYF. The CDR3 DNA reads as TGTGCCTGGAGCGGTAGTTACCGCCTATACGAGCAGTACTTC.

The J gene is TRBJ2-5, the V gene TRBV29-1; tentatively, D is TRBD1 (6 bases). This CDR3 is 13 amino acids long. Germline V gene lookup returns CDR1 SQVTM and CDR2 ANQGSEA. Trimming removed 5 bases at V and 4 bases at J, with 14 bases between. The CDR3 region is CSVRTGLGETQYF. The DNA for the CDR3 is TGCAGCGTTCGTACAGGGTTAGGAGAGACCCAGTACTTC.

CDR3 loop: CASSQDRVAGVQETQYF. CDR3 nucleotides: TGCGCCAGCAGCCAAGATAGAGTCGCGGGGGTCCAAGAGACCCAGTACTTC. The chain has TRBV4-1 and TRBJ2-5; the match to TRBD2 covers 7 bases. Germline assignment: CDR1 MGHRA and CDR2 YSYEKL. The J segment lost 1 base and the V segment lost 0 bases, leaving 8 bases of the junction unmatched. This CDR3 spans 17 amino acids.

This chain joins TRBV27 and TRBJ2-3; D is perhaps TRBD2 (6 bases). V dropped 6 bases and J dropped 0 bases, with 22 bases sitting between them. CDR3 length: 18 residues. In germline, CDR1 is MNHEY, CDR2 SMNVEV (reference sequence). CDR3 nucleotides: TGTGCCAGCAGATTCTTGGGTTGGGGAGGAGCTAGCACAGATACGCAGTATTTT. Translated, it gives CASRFLGWGGASTDTQYF.

The V and J genes are TRBV5-1 and TRBJ2-5; 7 bases fit TRBD2. V shed 1 base and J 2 bases; nucleotides not matched to a gene: 5. Germline V lookup: CDR1 SGHRS, CDR2 YFSETQ. The CDR3 runs 15 residues. CDR3 loop: CASSLPSGPQETQYF. CDR3 sequence (DNA): TGCGCCAGCAGCTTGCCTAGCGGTCCTCAAGAGACCCAGTACTTC.

The chain recombines TRBV5-5 with TRBJ1-6; the D is unclear. The CDR3 extends over 13 amino acids. Germline CDR1 and CDR2: SGHKS and YYEKEE (reference sequence). Trimming removed 4 bases from V and 8 bases from J, with 10 bases in between. DNA of the CDR3: TGTGCCAGCAGCGTCGGAGGTGATTCACCCCTCCACTTT. Translation: CASSVGGDSPLHF.

The chain carries TRBV29-1 and TRBJ2-1, with 14 bases aligning to TRBD2. The CDR3 is 15 residues long. In germline, CDR1 is SQVTM, CDR2 ANQGSEA. J gave up 9 bases and V 0 bases, and 4 bases lay outside the gene matches. The CDR3 DNA is TGCAGCGTTGAAGAGACTAGCGGGGGGGCGGGTGAGCAGTTCTTC. Amino acids: CSVEETSGGAGEQFF.

The rearrangement joins TRBV6-4 to TRBJ2-1; D unresolved. V lost 0 bases and J 4 bases, leaving 13 bases between the germline ends. Per germline, CDR1 MRHNA and CDR2 SNTAGT. The CDR3 is 16 residues long. Here the CDR3 reads CASSDSSTNPYNEQFF. The CDR3 DNA is TGTGCCAGCAGTGACTCGTCGACAAACCCATACAATGAGCAGTTCTTC.

V is TRBV9 and J is TRBJ1-6; D is uncertain. V was pared by 0 bases and J by 9 bases, with 10 bases between. The CDR3 has 14 residues. Germline V gives CDR1 SGDLS, CDR2 YYNGEE. CDR3 sequence (DNA): TGTGCCAGCAGCGTAGGCACTTCGGGTTCACCCCTCCACTTT. It specifies CASSVGTSGSPLHF.

The V call is TRBV7-9, the J call TRBJ1-1, with D unclear. The length of the CDR3 is 14 residues. The V end was cut by 0 bases, the J end by 1 base, with 6 bases between. The germline CDR1 and CDR2 sequences are SEHNR and FQNEAQ (reference sequence). The chain's CDR3 is CASSLAGGNTEAFF. CDR3 sequence (DNA): TGTGCCAGCAGCTTAGCGGGAGGGAACACTGAAGCTTTCTTT.

The chain has TRBV5-6 and TRBJ2-7, with 13 bases fitting TRBD2. The germline V gene has CDR1 SGHDT and CDR2 YYEEEE. Trimming cost V 4 bases and J 6 bases; bases outside gene matches: 7. The CDR3 is made up of 15 amino acids. CDR3 region: CASSGQLAGGGEQYF. Here the CDR3 DNA reads TGTGCCAGCAGCGGGCAACTAGCGGGAGGGGGCGAGCAGTACTTC.

CDR3 nucleotides: TGTGCCAGCGGTTGGGGACAGGGAAACTCACCCCTCCACTTT. This encodes CASGWGQGNSPLHF. The J gene is TRBJ1-6, the V gene TRBV6-5, with 9 bases identical to TRBD1. The CDR3 contains 14 residues. CDR1 MNHEY and CDR2 SVGAGI come from the germline V gene. V shed 8 bases, J shed 10 bases, and the junction held 9 bases outside the gene matches.

This chain connects TRBV9 to TRBJ1-4; possible D gene TRBD1, 5 bases. CDR1 and CDR2 (germline): SGDLS, YYNGEE. Deletions cut 4 bases from V and 4 bases from J, with 11 bases between. CDR3 size: 14 residues. CDR3 in amino acids: CASSPRGINEKLFF. CDR3 coding DNA: TGTGCCAGCAGCCCTCGGGGGATTAATGAAAAACTGTTTTTT.

As concerns this clone: The identical CDR3 is also encoded by other nucleotide sequences in the sample. The V call is TRBV7-6, the J call TRBJ2-5, with TRBD2 matching over 12 bases. The CDR3 extends over 17 amino acids. Unmatched junction bases numbered 12, after V lost 5 bases and J lost 5 bases. Germline V gene lookup returns CDR1 SGHVS and CDR2 FNYEAQ. CDR3 sequence: CASSPRLGLAGSETQYF. In DNA, the CDR3 is TGTGCCAGCAGCCCCAGGCTCGGACTAGCGGGATCCGAGACCCAGTACTTC.

This chain connects TRBV15 to TRBJ2-1; 11 bases fit TRBD2. Germline CDR1 is LNHNV and CDR2 is YYDKDF (reference sequence). Losses at the gene ends were 0 bases for V and 4 bases for J; bases not matched to a gene: 20. CDR3 length equals 22 residues. CDR3 nucleotide sequence: TGTGCCACCAGCAGAGATCAAAGTTTTCTAGCGGGGGGATATGGCGGGTACAATGAGCAGTTCTTC. The encoded protein is CATSRDQSFLAGGYGGYNEQFF.

This chain connects TRBV6-6 to TRBJ2-5; D might be TRBD2 (5 bases). The end of the DNA fits TRBJ2-7 better, so the J call may be wrong. The CDR3 runs 13 residues. The germline gives CDR1 MNHNY, CDR2 SVGAGI (reference sequence). DNA for the CDR3: TGTGCCAGCAGGTATACTAGTTTCCTCGAGCAGTACTTC. Translated: CASRYTSFLEQYF.

The chain joins TRBV7-2 to TRBJ1-4, with 8 positions matching TRBD1. This CDR3 is built from 14 residues. Germline V lookup: CDR1 SGHTA, CDR2 FQGNSA. The V and J ends lost 3 bases and 8 bases, in that order; junction bases with no gene match: 5. The CDR3 loop is CASSFGQGGEKLFF. CDR3 bases: TGTGCCAGCAGCTTCGGACAGGGAGGAGAAAAACTGTTTTTT. Looking up the rest from reference TRBV7-2 and TRBJ1-4 gives the full variable domain: GAGVSQSPSNKVTEKGKDVELRCDPISGHTALYWYRQSLGQGLEFLIYFQGNSAPDKSGLPSDRFSAERTGGSVSTLTIQRTQQEDSAVYLCASSFGQGGEKLFFGSGTQLSVL.

Only a few counts were recorded for this clone. The chain links TRBV11-2 to TRBJ1-2, with 9 positions matching TRBD1. The CDR3 sequence is 16 residues long. Germline trimming cut 5 bases from V and 4 bases from J; bases unmatched to any gene: 11. Germline V gene data show CDR1 as SGHAT and CDR2 as FQNNGV. The CDR3 region is CASSTLRTGDIYGYTF. The CDR3 nucleotides read TGTGCCAGCAGCACTCTTAGGACAGGGGACATCTATGGCTACACCTTC.

V and J are TRBV2 and TRBJ1-2; 7 positions match TRBD1. In germline, CDR1 is SNHLY, CDR2 FYNNEI. J was trimmed by 8 bases and V by 5 bases; bases with no gene match: 14. This CDR3 spans 15 amino acids. Here the CDR3 reads CASSQMGDSYDGYTF. The CDR3 nucleotides read TGTGCCAGCAGTCAAATGGGGGACAGTTACGACGGCTACACCTTC.

This rearrangement joins TRBV7-6 to TRBJ2-7; perhaps TRBD2 as D (6 bases). The CDR3 runs to 13 residues. V lost 0 bases and J 4 bases, leaving 7 bases between the germline ends. Germline CDR1 and CDR2: SGHVS and FNYEAQ. CDR3 sequence reads: CASSLAAGYEQYF. CDR3 DNA: TGTGCCAGCAGCTTAGCGGCGGGGTACGAGCAGTACTTC.

This chain links TRBV6-6 with TRBJ1-1, with TRBD1 matching over 8 bases. The V gene's germline CDR1 is MNHNY and CDR2 SVGAGI (reference sequence). The CDR3 runs 13 residues. J was trimmed by 8 bases and V by 8 bases; bases with no gene match: 10. In DNA form, the CDR3 reads TGTGCCAGCTCTCAGGGGGCTCGGCCAGAAGCTTTCTTT. Its translation: CASSQGARPEAFF.